These T cell receptor beta chains were read from a single sample in a study of graft-versus-host responses after intestinal transplantation. These receptors have no known antigen. The assay was immunoSEQ multiplex PCR, and TCRdb's table has in-frame clones only and misses some. The table lists about 89,000 clones, about 93% of them singletons. The source was unstimulated CD8+ T cells sorted from spleen or lymph node cells, collected before intestinal transplant. The receptor set was obtained from a human donor who received an intestinal transplant. CDR3s include the opening cysteine and the closing phenylalanine or tryptophan. Each record gives: J gene, V gene, CDR3 protein.

TRBJ2-7,TRBV27,CASSWSVRSNEQYF
TRBJ1-2,TRBV10-3,CAISPGTGGDGYTF
TRBJ2-3,TRBV19,CASSMSNRDRPTDTQYF
TRBJ2-5,TRBV10-2,CASSELGAGQETQYF
TRBJ2-3,TRBV7-2,CASSTYSTDTQYF
TRBJ2-2,TRBV30,CAWSVSKAPNTGELFF
TRBJ1-5,TRBV6-7,CASSYIRQGSRQPQHF
TRBJ2-1,TRBV6-1,CAIPLEESSYNEQFF
TRBJ1-4,TRBV19,CASSIRDRVEKLFF
TRBJ2-7,TRBV6-6,CASSWGQASSYEQYF
TRBJ2-7,TRBV28,CASTTTGAVYEQYF
TRBJ2-2,TRBV7-9,CASSFEVPNTGELFF
TRBJ1-1,TRBV19,CASGQTPPDTEAFF
TRBJ2-7,TRBV6-1,CASSQLAGGSYEQYF
TRBJ2-1,TRBV7-7,CASSLGTGGNNEQFF
TRBJ1-4,TRBV9,CASSPERGPATNEKLFF
TRBJ2-4,TRBV7-2,CASSTDRSLAKNIQYF
TRBJ1-2,TRBV27,CASTGLGAIGYTF
TRBJ2-3,TRBV6-6,CASSYYRVGDTQYF
TRBJ2-1,TRBV19,CASSLSGTNYNEQFF
TRBJ1-4,TRBV4-3,CASSQDVRGSNEKLFF
TRBJ1-1,TRBV5-5,CASSLARTANTEAFF
TRBJ1-2,TRBV11-2,CASSPTGVNYGYTF
TRBJ2-1,TRBV19,CASSIISGGGGEQFF
TRBJ2-5,TRBV15,CATSSPSGDQETQYF
TRBJ2-7,TRBV4-3,CASSQDRGNEQYF
TRBJ1-4,TRBV5-6,CASSLVFGGENEKLFF
TRBJ2-2,TRBV6-4,CASSLTSGQGIGELFF
TRBJ1-5,TRBV5-6,CASSLEGGGDSNQPQHF
TRBJ2-5,TRBV7-9,CASSPAHGSSWKETQYF
TRBJ1-3,TRBV27,CASSSLISGNTIYF
TRBJ1-5,TRBV15,CATSRELRGGQPQHF
TRBJ1-1,TRBV11-2,CASSSSGTGAFPAFF
TRBJ1-5,TRBV7-2,CASSFYRESNQPQHF
TRBJ2-1,TRBV4-3,CASSQAGGPTNEQFF
TRBJ1-1,TRBV27,CAVSIDRGTEAFF
TRBJ2-5,TRBV7-2,CASSRSTGTQETQYF
TRBJ2-2,TRBV30,CAWSDGGTNTGELFF
TRBJ2-7,TRBV30,CAWGQGPYEQYF
TRBJ1-3,TRBV6-5,CASSPISGNTIYF
TRBJ2-1,TRBV7-9,CASSLATGTSGYEQFF
TRBJ1-1,TRBV30,CAWSVGGNTEAFF
TRBJ1-4,TRBV5-6,CASSWSDREGEKLFF
TRBJ2-7,TRBV7-8,CASSLGTGAYEQYF
TRBJ1-6,TRBV28,CASRLGQSLSPLHF
TRBJ1-3,TRBV4-3,CASSQDLGVTGNTIYF